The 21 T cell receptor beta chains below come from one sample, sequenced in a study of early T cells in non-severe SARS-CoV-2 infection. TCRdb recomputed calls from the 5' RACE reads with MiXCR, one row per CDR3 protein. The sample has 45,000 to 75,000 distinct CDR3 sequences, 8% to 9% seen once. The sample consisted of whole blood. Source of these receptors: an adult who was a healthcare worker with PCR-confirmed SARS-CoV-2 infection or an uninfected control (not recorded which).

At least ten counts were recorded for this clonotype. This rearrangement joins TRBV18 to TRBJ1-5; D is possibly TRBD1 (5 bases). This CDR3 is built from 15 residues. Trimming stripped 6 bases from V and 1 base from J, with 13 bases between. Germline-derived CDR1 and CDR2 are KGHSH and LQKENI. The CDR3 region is CASSKTRDSNQPQHF. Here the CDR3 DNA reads TGTGCCAGCTCTAAGACAAGGGACAGCAATCAGCCCCAGCATTTT.

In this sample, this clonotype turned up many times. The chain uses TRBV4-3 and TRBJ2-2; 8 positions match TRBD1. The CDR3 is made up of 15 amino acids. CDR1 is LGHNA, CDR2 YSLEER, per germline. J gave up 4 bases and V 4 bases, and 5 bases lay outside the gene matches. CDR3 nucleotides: TGCGCCAGCAGCCCCGCCAGGGGGCCCACCGGGGAGCTGTTTTTT. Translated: CASSPARGPTGELFF.

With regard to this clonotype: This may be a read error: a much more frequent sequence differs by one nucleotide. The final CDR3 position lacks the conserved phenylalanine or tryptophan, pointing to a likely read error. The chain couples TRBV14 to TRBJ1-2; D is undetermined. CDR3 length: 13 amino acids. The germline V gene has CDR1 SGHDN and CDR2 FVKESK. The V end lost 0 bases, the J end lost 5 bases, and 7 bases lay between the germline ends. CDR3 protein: CASSQETFYGYTY. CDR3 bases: TGTGCCAGCAGCCAAGAGACTTTTTATGGCTACACCTAC.

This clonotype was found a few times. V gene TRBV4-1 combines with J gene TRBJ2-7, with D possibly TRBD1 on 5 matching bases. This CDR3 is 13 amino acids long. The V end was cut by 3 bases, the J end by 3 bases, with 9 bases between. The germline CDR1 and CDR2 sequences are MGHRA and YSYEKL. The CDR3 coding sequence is TGCGCCAGCAGCCAGACAGTCGACTACGAGCAGTACTTC. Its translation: CASSQTVDYEQYF.

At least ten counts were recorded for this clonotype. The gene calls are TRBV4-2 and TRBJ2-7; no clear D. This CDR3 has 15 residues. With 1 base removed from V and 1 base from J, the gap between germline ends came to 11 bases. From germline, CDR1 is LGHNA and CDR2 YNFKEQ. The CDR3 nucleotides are TGTGCCAGCAGCCAAGGTTCAGTCGCATCCTACGAGCAGTACTTC. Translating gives CASSQGSVASYEQYF.

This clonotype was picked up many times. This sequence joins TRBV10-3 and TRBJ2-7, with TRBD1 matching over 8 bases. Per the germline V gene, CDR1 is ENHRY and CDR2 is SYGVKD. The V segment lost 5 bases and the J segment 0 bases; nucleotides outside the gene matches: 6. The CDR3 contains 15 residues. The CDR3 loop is CAISRTGTSSYEQYF. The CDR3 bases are TGTGCCATCAGTCGGACAGGGACAAGCTCCTACGAGCAGTACTTC.

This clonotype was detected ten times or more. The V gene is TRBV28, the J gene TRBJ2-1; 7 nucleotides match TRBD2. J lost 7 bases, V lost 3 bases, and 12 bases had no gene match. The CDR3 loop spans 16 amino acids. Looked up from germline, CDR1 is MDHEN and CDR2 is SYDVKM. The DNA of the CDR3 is TGTGCCAGCAGTTTGCGTCGCCGAGCGGGACTTAATGAGCAGTTCTTC. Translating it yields CASSLRRRAGLNEQFF.

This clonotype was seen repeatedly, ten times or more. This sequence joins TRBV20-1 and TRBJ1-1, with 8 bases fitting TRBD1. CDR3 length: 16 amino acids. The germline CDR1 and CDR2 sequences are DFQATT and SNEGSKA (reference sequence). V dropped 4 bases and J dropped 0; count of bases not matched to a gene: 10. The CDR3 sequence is CSAMQGAGGVNTEAFF. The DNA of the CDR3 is TGCAGTGCTATGCAGGGGGCCGGAGGGGTGAACACTGAAGCTTTCTTT.

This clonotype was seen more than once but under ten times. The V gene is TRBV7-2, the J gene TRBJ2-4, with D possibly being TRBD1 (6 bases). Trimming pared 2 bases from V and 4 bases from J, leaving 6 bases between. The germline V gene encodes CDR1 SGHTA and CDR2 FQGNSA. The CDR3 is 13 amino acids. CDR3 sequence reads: CASSLQGKNIQYF. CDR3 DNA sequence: TGTGCCAGCAGCTTACAGGGGAAAAACATTCAGTACTTC.

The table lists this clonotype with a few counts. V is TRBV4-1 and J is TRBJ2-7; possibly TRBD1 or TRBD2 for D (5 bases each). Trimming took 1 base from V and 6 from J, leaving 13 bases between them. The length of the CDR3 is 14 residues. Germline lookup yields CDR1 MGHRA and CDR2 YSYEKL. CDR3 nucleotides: TGCGCCAGCAGCCAAGGCACCGGGGACCCCGAGCAGTACTTC. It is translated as CASSQGTGDPEQYF.

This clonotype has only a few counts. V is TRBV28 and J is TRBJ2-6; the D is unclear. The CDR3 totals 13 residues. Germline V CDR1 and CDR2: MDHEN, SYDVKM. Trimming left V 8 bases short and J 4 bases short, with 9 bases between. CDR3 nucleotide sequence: TGTGCCAGCCACGGTGGCGGGGCCAACGTCCTGACTTTC. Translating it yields CASHGGGANVLTF.

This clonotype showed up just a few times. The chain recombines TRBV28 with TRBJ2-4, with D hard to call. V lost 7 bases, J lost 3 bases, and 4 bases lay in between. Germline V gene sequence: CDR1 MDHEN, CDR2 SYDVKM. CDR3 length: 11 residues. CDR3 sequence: CASTDKNIQYF. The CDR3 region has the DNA TGTGCCAGCACCGACAAAAACATTCAGTACTTC.

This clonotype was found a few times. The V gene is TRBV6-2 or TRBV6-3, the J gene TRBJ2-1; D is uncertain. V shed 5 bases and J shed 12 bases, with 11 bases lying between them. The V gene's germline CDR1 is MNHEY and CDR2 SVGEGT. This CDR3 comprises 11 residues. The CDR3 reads CASSSKSSQFF. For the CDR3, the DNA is TGTGCCAGCAGTAGTAAATCGTCGCAGTTCTTC.

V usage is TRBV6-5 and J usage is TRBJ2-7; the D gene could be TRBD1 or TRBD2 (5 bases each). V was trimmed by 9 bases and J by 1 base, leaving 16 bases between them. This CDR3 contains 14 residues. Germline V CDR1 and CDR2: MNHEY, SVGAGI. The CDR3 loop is CASVDRDGSYEQYF. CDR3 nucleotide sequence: TGTGCCAGTGTAGATAGGGACGGTTCCTACGAGCAGTACTTC.

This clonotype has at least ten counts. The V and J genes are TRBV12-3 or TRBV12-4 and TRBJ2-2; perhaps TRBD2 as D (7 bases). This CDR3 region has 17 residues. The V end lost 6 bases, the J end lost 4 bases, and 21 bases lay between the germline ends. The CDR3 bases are TGTGCCAGCAGCGCCCCCGTGGGGGGGCTGGGCACCGGGGAGCTGTTTTTT. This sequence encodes CASSAPVGGLGTGELFF.

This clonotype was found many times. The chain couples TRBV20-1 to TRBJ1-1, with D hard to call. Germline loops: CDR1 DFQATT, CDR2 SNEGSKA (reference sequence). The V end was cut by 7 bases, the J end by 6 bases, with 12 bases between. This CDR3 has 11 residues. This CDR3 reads CSGRFRSEAFF. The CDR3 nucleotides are TGCAGTGGTCGTTTCCGCTCTGAAGCTTTCTTT.

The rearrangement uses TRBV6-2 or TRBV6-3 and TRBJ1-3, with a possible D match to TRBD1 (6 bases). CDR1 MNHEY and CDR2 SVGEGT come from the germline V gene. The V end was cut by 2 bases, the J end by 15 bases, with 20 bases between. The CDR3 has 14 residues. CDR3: CASSYGASGQPSYF. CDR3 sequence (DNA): TGTGCCAGCAGTTACGGGGCCTCCGGACAGCCTTCATATTTT.

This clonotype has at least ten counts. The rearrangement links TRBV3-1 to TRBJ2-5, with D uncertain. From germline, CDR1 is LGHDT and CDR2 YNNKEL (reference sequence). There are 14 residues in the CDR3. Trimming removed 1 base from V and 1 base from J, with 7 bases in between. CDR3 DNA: TGTGCCAGCAGCCAAGGAACGGTCCAAGAGACCCAGTACTTC. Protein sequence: CASSQGTVQETQYF.

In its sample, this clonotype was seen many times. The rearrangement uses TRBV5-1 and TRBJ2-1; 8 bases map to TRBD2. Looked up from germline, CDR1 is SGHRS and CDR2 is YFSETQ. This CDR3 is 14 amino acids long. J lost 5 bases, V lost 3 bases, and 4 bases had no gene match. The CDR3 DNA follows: TGCGCCAGCAGCTCTACTAGCGGACACAATGAGCAGTTCTTC. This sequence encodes CASSSTSGHNEQFF.

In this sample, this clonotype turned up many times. The DNA for the CDR3 is TGTGCCAGCAGCTTAGTAGCGGGAGGGGCCAATGAGCAGTTCTTC. Translating gives CASSLVAGGANEQFF. This sequence joins TRBV7-2 and TRBJ2-1; 11 bases map to TRBD2. V lost 1 base and J lost 6; bases outside the gene matches: 2. The CDR3 is 15 residues long. CDR1 is SGHTA, CDR2 FQGNSA, per germline. The full variable domain, rest sourced from reference TRBV7-2 and TRBJ2-1, is GAGVSQSPSNKVTEKGKDVELRCDPISGHTALYWYRQSLGQGLEFLIYFQGNSAPDKSGLPSDRFSAERTGGSVSTLTIQRTQQEDSAVYLCASSLVAGGANEQFFGPGTRLTVL.

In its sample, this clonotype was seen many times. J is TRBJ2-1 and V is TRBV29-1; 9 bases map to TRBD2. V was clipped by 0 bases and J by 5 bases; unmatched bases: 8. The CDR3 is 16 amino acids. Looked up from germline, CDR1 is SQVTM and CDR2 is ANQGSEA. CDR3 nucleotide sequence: TGCAGCGTTGAAGATCCGGCTAGCGGGAATGACAATGAGCAGTTCTTC. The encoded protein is CSVEDPASGNDNEQFF.